The clone carrying this T cell receptor (beta chain) was seen a few times. This entry comes from a study of spatial heterogeneity in lung cancer. At the level of the study: The donors, 70 or so patients with untreated early-stage non-small cell lung cancer, provided the samples.

Via MiXCR, TCRdb re-called the 5' RACE reads, giving one row per CDR3 protein. The repertoire includes more than 95,000 distinct CDR3 sequences, 9.5% to 15% of them detected once, and 16% sits in the top ten. This CDR3 region has 15 residues. V dropped 5 bases and J dropped 0 bases, with 11 bases sitting between them. Germline values: CDR1 SGHTA, CDR2 FQGNSA. Time point: blood at routine non-recurrence follow-up after resection. Sequencing was performed on whole RNA extracted from tumor and nontumor lung tissue, or from frozen PBMC, and the material was left unsorted. This receptor was identified in a male donor with early-stage non-small cell lung cancer. The rearrangement uses TRBV7-2 and TRBJ1-5; D unresolved. Sample: PBMCs, taken at follow-up. The CDR3 DNA sequence: TGTGCCAGCAGCCTATCCAGAAATAGCAATCAGCCCCAGCATTTT. This sequence encodes CASSLSRNSNQPQHF.